This paragraph covers one T cell receptor (beta chain) sequence. Its antigen is unknown. Per-base quality was not reported, and no clone a single base away is much larger than it. The collaborating institutions used their own protocols to collect whole blood in K2EDTA tubes. Collaborator samples were shipped for TCRbeta analysis as frozen whole blood, isolated PBMCs, or DNA extracted from either sample type. The entry originates in a study of blood T cell repertoires in COVID-19 (dated by TCRdb to 2019 to 2021). Notes on the research overall: Collaborator samples came from the United States, Italy and Spain and covered acute and convalescent phases of COVID-19. Subjects who had been exposed to COVID-19, were actively infected with it, or had recovered from it provided the deeply sampled blood TCRbeta repertoires that made up the dataset. HLA class I and class II types, where available, came from metadata supplied by the sample provider rather than from assay-based typing. A de-identified subject ID, COVID-19 status, age in years and sex were almost always included in the sample metadata. Samples came from the ongoing ImmuneRACE study (first 160 participants) plus 1,254 subjects from 6 global collaborators. The repertoires were released in a freely available public database meant as a resource for research on the immune response to SARS-CoV-2. The prospective study material was composed of cDNA or gDNA derived from T cells, B-cell-depleted T cells, or PBMCs.

Clipping removes 5 bases from V and 9 bases from J, with 11 as the unmatched junction base count. The germline V gene (reference sequence) yields PRHDT for CDR1 and FYEKMQ for CDR2. From its cysteine to its phenylalanine, the CDR3 spans 16 amino acids. This entry keeps only the CDR3 DNA: 48 bases, framed from base 1. Results the study describes overall, beyond this receptor: The quantity of clinical and demographic metadata differed by source and by participant and was supplied without curation.

TCRbeta CDR3 regions were amplified from genomic DNA by means of the immunoSEQ Assay, a bias-controlled multiplex PCR. Per the authors' processing: The number of nucleated cells in each sample was estimated by amplification of reference gene primers within the assay. To quantify the absolute abundance of each unique TCRbeta CDR3 rearrangement, sequence reads were collapsed and filtered. Productive Simpson clonality was computed per sample as the square root of Simpson's diversity index over productive rearrangements. As stored in TCRdb, this immuneACCESS dataset retains in-frame rearrangements with V and J assigned. A fraction of the clones does not appear; measured against another copy, unresolved V genes explain less than half of the discrepancy, and the remainder lacks a known reason. That table gives V, J and clone size, and the DNA gave D and trimming. This sample gives roughly 130,000 clones in total; about 85% of them show up just once. Jointly, the top ten make up more than 1.5% of the sample.

The sequencing sample was made of peripheral blood. This TCR was sampled from a man between 65 and 80 years old with acute or convalescent COVID-19. The sequence links TRBV13 to TRBJ2-1; TRBD2 agrees with 12 junctional bases. The sequence in DNA is TGTGCCAGCAGCGTAGAACCGAGACTAGCGGGGGTTGAGCAGTTCTTC. This translates into CASSVEPRLAGVEQFF.